This TCR beta chain was profiled in a study of T cell responses to AZD1222 COVID-19 vaccine. Produced via immunoSEQ multiplex PCR; TCRdb's table is partial and in-frame only. The sample lists 150,000 or so clones; 88% were seen once. This clone was counted once. Its target is not known. The V and J ends lost 8 bases and 1 base, in that order; junction bases with no gene match: 7. In germline, CDR1 is MGHRA, CDR2 YSYEKL. This CDR3 comprises 16 residues. General study results and limits: The number of AZD1222 recipients seropositive at baseline was only 6 or 7. Mostly white British, mostly female donors; authors suggested clonal diversity may be underestimated.

The specimen comprised peripheral blood, sampled after recovery from COVID-19. The TCR sequence derives from an adult who had recovered from COVID-19. The gene calls are TRBV4-1 and TRBJ1-6; 8 bases map to TRBD1. For the CDR3, the DNA is TGCGCCAGCGGAAACGGACAGGGTTCCTATAATTCACCCCTCCACTTT. Translating gives CASGNGQGSYNSPLHF.